This T cell receptor (beta chain) was sequenced during a study of T cells in Graves' hyperthyroidism and ophthalmopathy. Study information: Upon initial diagnosis and before any treatment, peripheral blood was collected.

Researchers took RNA transcripts and amplified the TCR beta CDR3 regions from them. HTBI primers were the set used in a first-round RT-PCR of the TCR CDR3. Using its own MiXCR run on the multiplex PCR reads, TCRdb lists one record per CDR3 protein. Of some 530,000 distinct CDR3 sequences in the sample, approximately 23% are singletons; the top ten hold 45% to 55%. The ends were cut back, 6 bases at V and 4 bases at J, with 12 bases in the middle. The CDR3 runs 14 residues. Germline CDR1 SNHLY, CDR2 FYNNEI. Subjects with ophthalmopathy showed a Clinical Activity Score no lower than 3, a NOSPECS grade no lower than 4, and a duration shorter than 3 months.

Sequencing input: blood. The chain is built from TRBV2 and TRBJ2-2; D is undetermined. The sequence was collected from a woman aged 70-85 years with Graves' ophthalmopathy. CDR3 sequence: CASRTLLTTGELFF. The CDR3, as DNA: TGTGCCAGCAGGACCTTGCTTACCACCGGGGAGCTGTTTTTT.